This entry features one T cell receptor beta chain sequence. What it binds is unknown. The data are from a study of vaccination effects on CD4 cells after COVID-19. Using immunoSEQ multiplex PCR, the repertoire was profiled, and TCRdb retains in-frame clones only, with some absent. Altogether under 85,000 clones are present, more than 60% being singletons, with the ten largest covering 1.1%. Antigen-specific CD4+ T cells were expanded (with viral peptide pools) by the ViraFEST assay ahead of sequencing. Researchers isolated CD4+ T cells once approximately ten days of culture had elapsed. All participants had two doses of either the BNT162b2 or mRNA-1273 vaccine. Sequences were derived from CD4+ T cells from PBMCs cultured with HCoV-OC43 spike peptides, sampled after COVID-19 vaccination. Subset indicated: HCoV-OC43 spike overlapping peptide pool stimulation. The source of this sequence is a human donor who received a COVID-19 vaccine.

CDR3: CASSQHNQETQYF. The CDR3 coding sequence is TGTGCCAGCAGCCAACACAACCAAGAGACCCAGTACTTC. The gene calls are TRBV7-9 and TRBJ2-5; D not resolved. CDR1 and CDR2 from the germline V gene are SEHNR and FQNEAQ (reference sequence). This CDR3 has 13 amino acids. The ends were cut back, 5 bases at V and 0 bases at J, with 7 bases in the middle.